These 5 T cell receptor beta chains were sequenced from one sample in a study of cytomegalovirus exposure and HLA in healthy donors. PCR was performed using 60 Vbeta and 13 Jbeta primers. Generated by immunoSEQ multiplex PCR, the TCRdb table keeps only in-frame clones and is missing some. This sample has 150,000 to 200,000 clones, with 80% to 90% found just once. Material for sequencing was PBMCs. The receptors come from a woman aged 25 to 45 in good health and CMV-seropositive.

V is TRBV7-3 and J is TRBJ1-3; no clear D gene. This CDR3 is 13 amino acids long. Per germline, CDR1 SGHTA and CDR2 FQGTGA. Deletions cut 5 bases from V and 4 bases from J, with 9 bases between. The DNA for the CDR3 is TGTGCCAGCAGCCTCGGAGGGGGAAACACCATATATTTT. This gives the protein CASSLGGGNTIYF.

The V call is TRBV5-1, the J call TRBJ2-1; 8 bases line up with TRBD1. Trimming took 1 base from V and 4 from J; bases not matched to a gene: 4. Germline CDR1 is SGHRS and CDR2 is YFSETQ. CDR3 size: 15 residues. The chain's CDR3 is CASSLLGTGYNEQFF. In DNA, the CDR3 is TGCGCCAGCAGCTTGCTCGGGACAGGTTACAATGAGCAGTTCTTC. The full variable domain, completed using reference TRBV5-1 and TRBJ2-1, is KAGVTQTPRYLIKTRGQQVTLSCSPISGHRSVSWYQQTPGQGLQFLFEYFSETQRNKGNFPGRFSGRQFSNSRSEMNVSTLELGDSALYLCASSLLGTGYNEQFFGPGTRLTVL.

J is TRBJ2-6 and V is TRBV7-9; D might be TRBD1 (6 bases). The germline V gene has CDR1 SEHNR and CDR2 FQNEAQ (reference sequence). The V end was cut by 1 base, the J end by 0 bases, with 13 bases between. The CDR3 length is 18 residues. The CDR3 DNA sequence: TGTGCCAGCAGCTTAGAACTAACAGGGATCTCTGGGGCCAACGTCCTGACTTTC. It codes for CASSLELTGISGANVLTF.

This sequence joins TRBV4-3 and TRBJ2-2; 10 nucleotides match TRBD1. Unmatched junction bases numbered 10, after V lost 3 bases and J lost 3 bases. Germline CDR1 is LGHNA and CDR2 is YSLEER. CDR3 length: 18 residues. CDR3 protein: CASSHEGQGVSYTGELFF. The CDR3 DNA follows: TGCGCCAGCAGCCACGAAGGACAGGGGGTGTCGTACACCGGGGAGCTGTTTTTT.

The chain joins TRBV5-1 to TRBJ2-1; possibly TRBD2 for D (6 bases). V lost 3 bases and J lost 0, with 13 bases in between. There are 16 residues in the CDR3. Germline CDR1 SGHRS, CDR2 YFSETQ. CDR3 residues: CASSSLAASSYNEQFF. The CDR3 nucleotides are TGCGCCAGCAGCTCCTTAGCGGCAAGCTCCTACAATGAGCAGTTCTTC.